The 14 T cell receptor beta chains below all came from one sample that was sequenced in a study of Graves' ophthalmopathy and Graves' hyperthyroidism. Amplification of TCR beta CDR3 regions used RNA transcripts. An initial RT-PCR round employing HTBI primers preceded a second-round multiplex PCR. Via MiXCR, TCRdb re-called the multiplex PCR reads, giving one row per CDR3 protein. The table records 230,000 or so distinct CDR3 sequences, about 46% of them present only once. Sequencing input: peripheral blood. The origin of the receptors is an adult man with Graves' ophthalmopathy.

A note on this clonotype: An end of the junction does not agree with germline; a read error may underlie this. The rearrangement links TRBV29-1 to TRBJ1-1, with D possibly matching TRBD1 (5 bases). The CDR3 covers 13 residues. CDR1 is SQVTM, CDR2 ANQGSEA, per germline. This CDR3 reads CASRYRKKTEAFF. The CDR3, as DNA: TGTGCCAGTAGGTACAGGAAGAAGACTGAGGCTTTCTTT.

Turning to this clonotype: At one boundary the junction diverges from the germline segment, which might be a read error. V is TRBV10-3 and J is TRBJ1-5; D not certain. The CDR3 spans 15 residues. Germline CDR1 is ENHRY and CDR2 is SYGVKD. This CDR3 is CASSTGRALNQPQHF. CDR3 coding DNA: TGTGCCAGCAGTACGGGGAGGGCCCTCAATCAGCCCCAGCATTTT.

This clonotype was seen just once. The CDR3 nucleotides are TGTGCCAGCAGTAAGGGCATCGCCAGCACAGATACGCAGTATTTT. Residues: CASSKGIASTDTQYF. This chain joins TRBV2 and TRBJ2-3; D is unresolved. The CDR3 has 15 residues. Germline V lookup: CDR1 SNHLY, CDR2 FYNNEI. V was clipped by 5 bases and J by 0 bases, with 12 bases between them. Variable domain in full (rest from reference TRBV2 and TRBJ2-3): EPEVTQTPSHQVTQMGQEVILRCVPISNHLYFYWYRQILGQKVEFLVSFYNNEISEKSEIFDDQFSVERPDGSNFTLKIRSTKLEDSAMYFCASSKGIASTDTQYFGPGTRLTVL.

The genes are TRBV7-9 and TRBJ1-4; 9 nucleotides align to TRBD1. J lost 12 bases, V lost 5 bases, and 10 bases had no gene match. CDR3 length equals 14 residues. The germline V gene encodes CDR1 SEHNR and CDR2 FQNEAQ (reference sequence). DNA of the CDR3: TGTGCCAGCAGCGGACAGGGGCGCGGGGGAGAACTGTTTTTT. Residues: CASSGQGRGGELFF.

This chain links TRBV10-3 with TRBJ1-2; D is uncertain. This CDR3 comprises 15 residues. V lost 0 bases, J lost 0 bases, and 8 bases lay in between. Germline CDR1 and CDR2: ENHRY and SYGVKD. The CDR3 sequence: CAISESHTSNYGYTF. For the CDR3, the DNA is TGTGCCATCAGTGAGTCGCACACCTCTAACTATGGCTACACCTTC.

The chain employs TRBV28 and TRBJ2-6, with 11 nucleotides matching TRBD1. This CDR3 region has 15 residues. V lost 9 bases and J lost 0; bases outside the gene matches: 1. Germline CDR1 and CDR2: MDHEN and SYDVKM. CDR3 sequence (DNA): TGTGCCAGTGGGACAGGGGGCTCTGGGGCCAACGTCCTGACTTTC. It specifies CASGTGGSGANVLTF.

The J gene is TRBJ1-1, the V gene TRBV5-1, with TRBD1 matching 9 bases. Germline CDR1 reads SGHRS; CDR2 reads YFSETQ. This CDR3 is built from 13 residues. With V trimmed by 7 bases and J by 4 bases, 5 bases remained unmatched. The CDR3 loop is CASFRTGATEAFF. The CDR3 DNA follows: TGCGCCAGCTTTCGGACAGGGGCCACTGAAGCTTTCTTT. Drawing the rest from reference TRBV5-1 and TRBJ1-1, the complete variable domain is KAGVTQTPRYLIKTRGQQVTLSCSPISGHRSVSWYQQTPGQGLQFLFEYFSETQRNKGNFPGRFSGRQFSNSRSEMNVSTLELGDSALYLCASFRTGATEAFFGQGTRLTVV.

A few counts support this clonotype. The chain recombines TRBV6-4 with TRBJ2-7; D may match TRBD1 or TRBD2 (5 bases each). The CDR3 consists of 15 residues. Germline CDR1 is MRHNA and CDR2 is SNTAGT. With 5 bases removed from V and 5 bases from J, the gap between germline ends came to 19 bases. The CDR3 protein is CASSSWVSGSHEQYF. CDR3 coding DNA: TGTGCCAGCAGTTCTTGGGTATCAGGGAGCCACGAGCAGTACTTC.

V is TRBV7-2 and J is TRBJ2-2; D gene ambiguous. The CDR3 is 16 residues long. V lost 4 bases to trimming and J lost 3 bases, with 15 bases between them. Germline loops: CDR1 SGHTA, CDR2 FQGNSA. In DNA, the CDR3 is TGTGCCAGCAGCTCTTCCCTCCGGCGTGACACCGGGGAGCTGTTTTTT. This translates into CASSSSLRRDTGELFF.

This clonotype was picked up many times. The V gene is TRBV29-1, the J gene TRBJ2-5; 11 bases line up with TRBD2. The CDR3 spans 14 residues. Trimming cost V 7 bases and J 2 bases; bases outside gene matches: 6. CDR1 SQVTM and CDR2 ANQGSEA come from the germline V gene. Written as DNA, the CDR3 is TGCAGCGCAGGACTAGCGGGTCGACAAGAGACCCAGTACTTC. It specifies CSAGLAGRQETQYF.

This clonotype was detected only a few times. The V and J genes are TRBV7-2 and TRBJ2-5; 8 bases line up with TRBD1. Germline assignment: CDR1 SGHTA and CDR2 FQGNSA. Germline trimming cut 2 bases from V and 5 bases from J; bases unmatched to any gene: 4. The CDR3 is 14 amino acids. Here the CDR3 DNA reads TGTGCCAGCAGCTTAAGACAGGGGCGCGAGACCCAGTACTTC. Protein product: CASSLRQGRETQYF.

The rearrangement links TRBV10-3 to TRBJ2-7; TRBD1 or TRBD2 may be the D gene (5 bases each). CDR1 is ENHRY, CDR2 SYGVKD, per germline. There are 16 residues in the CDR3. V shed 10 bases and J shed 2 bases, with 24 bases lying between them. Written as DNA, the CDR3 is TGTGCCACCCACGAAGGGACCATGCGGAAGGCCTACGAGCAGTACTTC. Amino acids: CATHEGTMRKAYEQYF.

This sequence joins TRBV25-1 and TRBJ1-6; D might be TRBD1 (5 bases). V was trimmed by 6 bases and J by 6 bases, leaving 12 bases between them. The CDR3 contains 14 residues. The germline gives CDR1 MGHDK, CDR2 SYGVNS. CDR3 nucleotide sequence: TGTGCCAGCAGGGGCAGGGCGGCTAATTCACCCCTCCACTTT. Protein product: CASRGRAANSPLHF.

In this sample, this clonotype turned up a few times. The chain uses TRBV29-1 and TRBJ2-7; 9 nucleotides agree with TRBD1. The J segment lost 3 bases and the V segment lost 7 bases, leaving 7 bases of the junction unmatched. CDR1 is SQVTM and CDR2 is ANQGSEA in the germline V gene. The CDR3 covers 13 residues. CDR3 amino acids: CSALTGGVYEQYF. The CDR3 DNA reads as TGCAGCGCCCTGACAGGGGGAGTCTACGAGCAGTACTTC.